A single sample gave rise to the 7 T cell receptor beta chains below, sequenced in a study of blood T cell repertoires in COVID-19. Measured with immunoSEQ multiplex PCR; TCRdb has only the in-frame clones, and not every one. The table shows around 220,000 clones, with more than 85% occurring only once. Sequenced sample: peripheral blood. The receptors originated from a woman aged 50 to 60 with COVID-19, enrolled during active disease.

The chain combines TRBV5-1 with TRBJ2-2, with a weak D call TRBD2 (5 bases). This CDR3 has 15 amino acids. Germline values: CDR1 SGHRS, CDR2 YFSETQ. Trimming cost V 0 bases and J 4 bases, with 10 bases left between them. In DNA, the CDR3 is TGCGCCAGCAGCTTGGGCGGGCCTACCACCGGGGAGCTGTTTTTT. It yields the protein CASSLGGPTTGELFF.

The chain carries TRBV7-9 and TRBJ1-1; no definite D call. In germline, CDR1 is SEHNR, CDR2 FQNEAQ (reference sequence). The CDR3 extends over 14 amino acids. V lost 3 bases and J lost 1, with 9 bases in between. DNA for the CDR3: TGTGCCAGCAGCTTCATCCCAAAGAACACTGAAGCTTTCTTT. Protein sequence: CASSFIPKNTEAFF.

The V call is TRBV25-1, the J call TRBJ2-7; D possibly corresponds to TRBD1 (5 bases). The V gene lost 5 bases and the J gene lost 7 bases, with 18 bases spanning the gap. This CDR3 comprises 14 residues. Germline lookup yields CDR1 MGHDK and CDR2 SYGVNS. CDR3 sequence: CASSPQGVLGEQYF. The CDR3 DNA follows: TGTGCCAGCAGTCCCCAGGGCGTGCTCGGGGAGCAGTACTTC.

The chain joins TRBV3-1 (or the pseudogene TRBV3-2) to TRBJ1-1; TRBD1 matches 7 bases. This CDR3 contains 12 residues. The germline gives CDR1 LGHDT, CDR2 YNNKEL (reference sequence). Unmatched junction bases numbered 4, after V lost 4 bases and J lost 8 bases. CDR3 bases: TGTGCCAGCAGCCTCCGGACAGGCGAAGCTTTCTTT. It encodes CASSLRTGEAFF.

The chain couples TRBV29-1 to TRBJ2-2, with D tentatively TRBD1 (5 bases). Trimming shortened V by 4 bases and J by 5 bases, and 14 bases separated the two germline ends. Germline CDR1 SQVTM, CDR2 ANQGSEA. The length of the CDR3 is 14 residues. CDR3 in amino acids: CSVVKGVGTGELFF. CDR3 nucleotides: TGCAGCGTTGTCAAAGGGGTAGGGACCGGGGAGCTGTTTTTT.

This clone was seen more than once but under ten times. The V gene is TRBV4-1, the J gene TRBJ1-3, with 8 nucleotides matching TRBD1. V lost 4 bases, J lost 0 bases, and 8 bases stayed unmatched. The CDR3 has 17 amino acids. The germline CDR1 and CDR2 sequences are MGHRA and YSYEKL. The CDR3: CASSRQGLSLSGNTIYF. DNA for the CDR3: TGCGCCAGCAGCCGACAGGGGTTATCCCTCTCTGGAAACACCATATATTTT.

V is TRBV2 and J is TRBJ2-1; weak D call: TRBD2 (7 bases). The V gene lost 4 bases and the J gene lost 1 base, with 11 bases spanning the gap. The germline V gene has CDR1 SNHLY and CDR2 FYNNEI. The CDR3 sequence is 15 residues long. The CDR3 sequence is CASSGGGLSYNEQFF. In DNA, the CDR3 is TGTGCCAGCAGTGGGGGGGGCCTTTCCTACAATGAGCAGTTCTTC.